A selection of T cell receptor beta chains follows, all from one sample in a study of shared clonotypes between healthy human individuals. Clones were sequenced by immunoSEQ multiplex PCR, and TCRdb holds only the in-frame ones, with some missing. This sample has hundreds of thousands of clones, with around 73% found just once. Sequenced material: memory CD4+ T cells sorted from blood. The source is a woman in her twenties or thirties in good health. Each CDR3 is given with its conserved first and last residue. Fields, in order: D gene, clone size, CDR3 length, J gene, V gene, CDR3 DNA, CDR3 protein. D genes are given only for firm matches. Only some rows state a clone size, as once, few, many or a class for expanded clones.

D gene: .
clone size: few
CDR3 length: 18
J gene: TRBJ1-1
V gene: TRBV11-2
CDR3 DNA: TGTGCCAGCAGCCAGCCCTGGGCAGGGAGCAACATGAACACTGAAGCTTTCTTT
CDR3 protein: CASSQPWAGSNMNTEAFF

D gene: .
clone size: .
CDR3 length: 13
J gene: TRBJ2-7
V gene: TRBV6-5
CDR3 DNA: TGTGCCAGTACCGGGACTCGAAGCTACGAGCAGTACTTC
CDR3 protein: CASTGTRSYEQYF

D gene: TRBD2
clone size: .
CDR3 length: 14
J gene: TRBJ2-7
V gene: TRBV6-6
CDR3 DNA: TGTGCCAGCAGTTACCTAGCGGAGACTTACGAGCAGTACTTC
CDR3 protein: CASSYLAETYEQYF

D gene: .
clone size: few
CDR3 length: 16
J gene: TRBJ2-1
V gene: TRBV9
CDR3 DNA: TGTGCCAGCAGGTGGGTTGGGGTAAGCTCCTACAATGAGCAGTTCTTC
CDR3 protein: CASRWVGVSSYNEQFF

D gene: .
clone size: few
CDR3 length: 12
J gene: TRBJ2-3
V gene: TRBV28
CDR3 DNA: TGTGCCAGCATTGGATCCACAGATACGCAGTATTTT
CDR3 protein: CASIGSTDTQYF

D gene: TRBD2
clone size: many
CDR3 length: 20
J gene: TRBJ2-3
V gene: TRBV5-4
CDR3 DNA: TGTGCCAGCAGCTTGGCCTTAGGGCTAGCGGGAGAGGGACGCACAGATACGCAGTATTTT
CDR3 protein: CASSLALGLAGEGRTDTQYF

D gene: TRBD2
clone size: .
CDR3 length: 15
J gene: TRBJ2-7
V gene: TRBV28
CDR3 DNA: TGTGCCAGCGGCTCCGCAGCGGGAGGTTCCTACGAGCAGTACTTC
CDR3 protein: CASGSAAGGSYEQYF

D gene: TRBD1
clone size: many
CDR3 length: 13
J gene: TRBJ1-2
V gene: TRBV29-1
CDR3 DNA: TGCAGCGTTTTTAGGACAGGGAAAAATGGCTACACCTTC
CDR3 protein: CSVFRTGKNGYTF

D gene: .
clone size: .
CDR3 length: 14
J gene: TRBJ2-6
V gene: TRBV29-1
CDR3 DNA: TGCAGCGTTCTTCAGGGAGCCGGGGCCAACGTCCTGACTTTC
CDR3 protein: CSVLQGAGANVLTF

D gene: .
clone size: .
CDR3 length: 14
J gene: TRBJ1-5
V gene: TRBV5-1
CDR3 DNA: TGCGCCAGCAGCTTGGGGACAGAAGGGCAGCCCCAGCATTTT
CDR3 protein: CASSLGTEGQPQHF

D gene: TRBD2
clone size: .
CDR3 length: 18
J gene: TRBJ2-6
V gene: TRBV28
CDR3 DNA: TGTGCCAGCAGGCCCACTAGCGGGAGGGCCAGAGGGGCCAACGTCCTGACTTTC
CDR3 protein: CASRPTSGRARGANVLTF

D gene: TRBD2
clone size: .
CDR3 length: 17
J gene: TRBJ2-5
V gene: TRBV19
CDR3 DNA: TGTGCCAGTAGTCCCCTACGGGCAGCGGGAGGGTATGGGACCCAGTACTTC
CDR3 protein: CASSPLRAAGGYGTQYF

D gene: .
clone size: few
CDR3 length: 11
J gene: TRBJ2-1
V gene: TRBV6-1
CDR3 DNA: TGTGCCAGCAGTAGGAACAATGAGCAGTTCTTC
CDR3 protein: CASSRNNEQFF

D gene: .
clone size: .
CDR3 length: 11
J gene: TRBJ2-7
V gene: TRBV29-1
CDR3 DNA: TGCAGCGTTGCTAGCGACCACGAGCAGTACTTC
CDR3 protein: CSVASDHEQYF

D gene: .
clone size: .
CDR3 length: 13
J gene: TRBJ2-5
V gene: TRBV7-7
CDR3 DNA: TGTGCCAGCAGCTTATGGGGCGGGGAGACCCAGTACTTC
CDR3 protein: CASSLWGGETQYF

D gene: TRBD2
clone size: .
CDR3 length: 16
J gene: TRBJ2-7
V gene: TRBV14
CDR3 DNA: TGTGCCAGCAGCCAAGATAGGCTAGCGGGAGTGGGCGAGCAGTACTTC
CDR3 protein: CASSQDRLAGVGEQYF